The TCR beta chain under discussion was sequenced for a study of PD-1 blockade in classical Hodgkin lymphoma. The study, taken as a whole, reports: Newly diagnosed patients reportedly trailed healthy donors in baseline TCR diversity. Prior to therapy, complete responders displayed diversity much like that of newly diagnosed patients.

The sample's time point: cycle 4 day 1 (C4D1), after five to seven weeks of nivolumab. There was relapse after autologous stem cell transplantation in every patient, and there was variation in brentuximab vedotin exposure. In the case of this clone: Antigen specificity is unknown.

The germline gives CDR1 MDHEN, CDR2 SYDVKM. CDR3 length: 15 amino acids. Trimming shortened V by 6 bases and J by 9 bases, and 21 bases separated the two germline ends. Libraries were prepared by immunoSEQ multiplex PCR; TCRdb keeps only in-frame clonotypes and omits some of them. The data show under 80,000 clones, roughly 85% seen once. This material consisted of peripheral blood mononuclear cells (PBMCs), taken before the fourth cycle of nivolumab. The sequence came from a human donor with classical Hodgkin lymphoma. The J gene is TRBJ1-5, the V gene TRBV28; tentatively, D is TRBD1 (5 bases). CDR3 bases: TGTGCCAGCAGCCCCTCGGGAGCTCCGGGACGGCCCCAGCATTTT. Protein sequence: CASSPSGAPGRPQHF.